The 18 T cell receptor beta chains listed next were all sequenced from one sample in a study of shared clonotypes between healthy human individuals. TCRdb's copy holds only in-frame clones and misses some; the assay was immunoSEQ multiplex PCR. The sample yields millions of clones, about 95% seen once. Positively selected for CCR7, the CD45RO-negative cells used as naive CD8 cells excluded terminally differentiated effector memory CD45RA+ cells. The specimen sequenced was naive CD8+ T cells sorted from blood. These receptor sequences come from a man aged 18 to 29 in good health.

The chain combines TRBV18 with TRBJ2-7; D remains unclear. Germline loops: CDR1 KGHSH, CDR2 LQKENI. The CDR3 sequence is 15 residues long. V lost 3 bases and J lost 2, with 14 bases in between. The CDR3 DNA reads TGTGCCAGCTCACCCACCGGCTCCCAGGCCTACGAGCAGTACTTC. It is translated as CASSPTGSQAYEQYF.

This clone appeared a single time. The V gene is TRBV18, the J gene TRBJ2-7, with D hard to call. The CDR3 extends over 13 amino acids. Germline V gives CDR1 KGHSH, CDR2 LQKENI. The germline V and J ends were trimmed by 3 bases and 3 bases, with 9 bases remaining between them. Here the CDR3 DNA reads TGTGCCAGCTCACCGTCGGATCTCTACGAGCAGTACTTC. It specifies CASSPSDLYEQYF.

V and J are TRBV11-2 and TRBJ2-7; D might be TRBD1 or TRBD2, each matching 5 bases. V was pared by 4 bases and J by 6 bases, with 13 bases between. From germline, CDR1 is SGHAT and CDR2 FQNNGV. The CDR3 covers 13 residues. In DNA form, the CDR3 reads TGTGCCAGCAGCTGGGACGGACCGACCGAGCAGTACTTC. Its translation is CASSWDGPTEQYF.

The chain joins TRBV4-3 to TRBJ1-5, with a possible D match to TRBD1 (6 bases). Trimming left V 0 bases short and J 2 bases short, with 14 bases between. The CDR3 consists of 17 residues. The germline V gene encodes CDR1 LGHNA and CDR2 YSLEER. The DNA of the CDR3 is TGCGCCAGCAGCCAAGATAGGGGGGCGAGGGGCAATCAGCCCCAGCATTTT. Amino acid sequence: CASSQDRGARGNQPQHF.

This clone was observed once. The V call is TRBV27, the J call TRBJ2-7, with 7 bases fitting TRBD1. The V segment lost 5 bases and the J segment 5 bases; nucleotides outside the gene matches: 9. This CDR3 is built from 14 residues. Looked up from germline, CDR1 is MNHEY and CDR2 is SMNVEV (reference sequence). The CDR3 protein is CASSPLDRVDEQYF. DNA of the CDR3: TGTGCCAGCAGTCCCCTCGACAGGGTAGACGAGCAGTACTTC.

This sequence joins TRBV6-1 and TRBJ1-1, with no clear D. Trimming removed 0 bases from V and 7 bases from J, with 12 bases in between. This CDR3 has 14 residues. CDR1 is MNHNS, CDR2 SASEGT, per germline. The CDR3 coding sequence is TGTGCCAGCAGTGAAGCGGTGATTCGGAGTGAAGCTTTCTTT. Encoded protein: CASSEAVIRSEAFF.

V gene TRBV21-1 combines with J gene TRBJ1-5; the D call TRBD1 from the table was never checked on the DNA. TRBV21-1 is termed a pseudogene. This CDR3 contains 15 residues. This CDR3 is CASSRRRGLDQPQHF. In nucleotides, the CDR3 is TGTGCCAGCAGCAGACGCAGGGGATTGGATCAGCCCCAGCATTTT.

The table lists this clone with a count of one. The chain employs TRBV19 and TRBJ2-7; D unclear. CDR1 LNHDA and CDR2 SQIVND come from the germline V gene (reference sequence). The CDR3 runs to 13 residues. The V gene lost 6 bases and the J gene lost 0 bases, with 9 bases spanning the gap. This CDR3 reads CASRPPSSYEQYF. In nucleotides, the CDR3 is TGTGCCAGTAGGCCACCCAGCTCCTACGAGCAGTACTTC.

The rearrangement joins TRBV28 to TRBJ2-3, with D possibly matching TRBD1 (6 bases). This CDR3 region has 17 residues. Trimming took 7 bases from V and 2 from J, leaving 22 bases between them. Germline V gives CDR1 MDHEN, CDR2 SYDVKM. The CDR3 bases are TGTGCCAGCACCGACCTCCCGGGGACAAAGCTCACAGATACGCAGTATTTT. Translated: CASTDLPGTKLTDTQYF.

A note on this clone: The sample contains more than one DNA sequence encoding this CDR3. V and J are TRBV7-8 and TRBJ2-7; TRBD1 aligns across 8 bases. This CDR3 is 14 amino acids long. V shed 1 base, J shed 4 bases, and the junction held 3 bases outside the gene matches. Germline-derived CDR1 and CDR2 are SGHVS and FQNEAQ. This CDR3 is CASSLVQGAYEQYF. The CDR3 region has the DNA TGTGCCAGCAGCTTAGTGCAGGGGGCGTACGAGCAGTACTTC. The full variable domain, rest sourced from reference TRBV7-8 and TRBJ2-7, is GAGVSQSPRYKVAKRGQDVALRCDPISGHVSLFWYQQALGQGPEFLTYFQNEAQLDKSGLPSDRFFAERPEGSVSTLKIQRTQQEDSAVYLCASSLVQGAYEQYFGPGTRLTVT.

The chain carries TRBV5-4 and TRBJ2-7; a possible D gene is TRBD2 (6 bases). CDR1 is SGHNT, CDR2 YYREEE, per germline (reference sequence). Trimming cost V 1 base and J 0 bases, with 11 bases left between them. This CDR3 comprises 15 residues. Here the CDR3 reads CASSLLGEDSYEQYF. For the CDR3, the DNA is TGTGCCAGCAGCTTGTTGGGGGAGGACTCCTACGAGCAGTACTTC.

The chain couples TRBV7-9 to TRBJ2-7, with TRBD2 as a possible D gene (5 bases). The CDR3 spans 14 residues. In germline, CDR1 is SEHNR, CDR2 FQNEAQ (reference sequence). With 2 bases removed from V and 5 bases from J, the gap between germline ends came to 13 bases. The CDR3 bases are TGTGCCAGCAGCTTAACGGGGTCTTCGGACGAGCAGTACTTC. Protein sequence: CASSLTGSSDEQYF.

A note on this clone: The identical CDR3 is also encoded by other nucleotide sequences in the sample. The V gene is TRBV5-6, the J gene TRBJ2-7; the D is unclear. This CDR3 is built from 13 residues. Trimming took 0 bases from V and 1 from J, leaving 5 bases between them. Per the germline V gene, CDR1 is SGHDT and CDR2 is YYEEEE. CDR3 region: CASSLGASYEQYF. CDR3 sequence (DNA): TGTGCCAGCAGCTTGGGAGCTTCCTACGAGCAGTACTTC.

About this clone: Other DNA sequences in this specimen translate into the identical CDR3. The chain employs TRBV4-1 and TRBJ2-7; D is unclear. V lost 3 bases to trimming and J lost 4 bases, with 10 bases between them. Germline CDR1 is MGHRA and CDR2 is YSYEKL. This CDR3 contains 13 residues. CDR3 in amino acids: CASSQNLNYEQYF. The DNA of the CDR3 is TGCGCCAGCAGCCAGAACCTCAATTACGAGCAGTACTTC.

This sequence joins TRBV30 and TRBJ1-1; 8 positions match TRBD1. Germline V lookup: CDR1 GTSNPN, CDR2 SVGIG (reference sequence). CDR3 length: 13 residues. After removal of 4 bases from V and 3 bases from J, the junction contained 4 bases not matched to a gene. The CDR3 protein is CAWTLQGDTEAFF. The CDR3 DNA reads as TGTGCCTGGACCTTACAGGGGGACACTGAAGCTTTCTTT.

V is TRBV7-2 and J is TRBJ2-2, with D maybe TRBD1 (5 bases). Germline V gene data show CDR1 as SGHTA and CDR2 as FQGNSA. CDR3 length: 16 residues. The ends were cut back, 1 base at V and 5 bases at J, with 14 bases in the middle. Written as DNA, the CDR3 is TGTGCCAGCAGCTTAGTAGGACACCTGGGGACCGGGGAGCTGTTTTTT. Residues: CASSLVGHLGTGELFF.

V usage is TRBV7-2 and J usage is TRBJ2-7; no clear D gene. Per germline, CDR1 SGHTA and CDR2 FQGNSA. Trimming removed 1 base at V and 0 bases at J, with 10 bases between. This CDR3 contains 15 residues. The CDR3 protein is CASSLVFSLSYEQYF. The CDR3 nucleotides read TGTGCCAGCAGCTTAGTTTTTAGTCTCTCCTACGAGCAGTACTTC.

The chain is built from TRBV5-6 and TRBJ1-6; D not certain. The CDR3 has 14 residues. Looked up from germline, CDR1 is SGHDT and CDR2 is YYEEEE. With 2 bases removed from V and 8 bases from J, the gap between germline ends came to 11 bases. The CDR3: CASSFGVLDSPLHF. The CDR3 DNA is TGTGCCAGCAGCTTTGGGGTGTTAGATTCACCCCTCCACTTT.